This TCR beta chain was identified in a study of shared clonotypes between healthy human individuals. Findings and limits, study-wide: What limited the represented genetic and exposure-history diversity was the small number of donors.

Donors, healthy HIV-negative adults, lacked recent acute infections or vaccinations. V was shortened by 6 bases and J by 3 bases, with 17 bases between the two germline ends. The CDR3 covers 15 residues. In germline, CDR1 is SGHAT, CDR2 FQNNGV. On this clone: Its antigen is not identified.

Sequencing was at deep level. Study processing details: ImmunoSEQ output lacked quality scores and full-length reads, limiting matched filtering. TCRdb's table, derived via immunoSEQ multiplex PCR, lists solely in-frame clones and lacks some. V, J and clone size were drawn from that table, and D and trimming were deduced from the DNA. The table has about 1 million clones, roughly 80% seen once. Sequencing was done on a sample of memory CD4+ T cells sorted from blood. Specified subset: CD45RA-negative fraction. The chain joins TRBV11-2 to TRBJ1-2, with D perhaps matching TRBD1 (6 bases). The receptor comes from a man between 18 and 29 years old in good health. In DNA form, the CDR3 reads TGTGCCAGCAGTCCGCAGGGGTCCGTCTACTATGGCTACACCTTC. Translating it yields CASSPQGSVYYGYTF.